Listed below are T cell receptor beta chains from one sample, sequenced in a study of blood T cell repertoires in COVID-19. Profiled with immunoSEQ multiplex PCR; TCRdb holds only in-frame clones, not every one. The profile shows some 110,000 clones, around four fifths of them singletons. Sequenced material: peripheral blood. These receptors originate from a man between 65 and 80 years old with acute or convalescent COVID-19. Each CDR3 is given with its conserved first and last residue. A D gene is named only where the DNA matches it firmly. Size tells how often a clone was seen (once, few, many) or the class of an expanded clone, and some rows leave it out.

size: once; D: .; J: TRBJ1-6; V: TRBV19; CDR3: CASSIDRVTGNSPLHF; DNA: TGTGCCAGTAGTATAGATCGTGTGACAGGAAATTCACCCCTCCACTTT
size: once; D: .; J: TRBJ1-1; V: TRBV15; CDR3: CATSRDLFPPGVNTEAFF; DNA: TGTGCCACCAGCAGAGATCTATTTCCCCCAGGTGTGAACACTGAAGCTTTCTTT
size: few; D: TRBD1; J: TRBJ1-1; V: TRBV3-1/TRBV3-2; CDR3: CASSQYGQGFTEAFF; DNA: TGTGCCAGCAGCCAGTATGGACAGGGGTTCACTGAAGCTTTCTTT
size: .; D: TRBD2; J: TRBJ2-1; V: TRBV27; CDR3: CASRRGAYNEQFF; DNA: TGTGCCAGCAGGCGGGGGGCCTACAATGAGCAGTTCTTC
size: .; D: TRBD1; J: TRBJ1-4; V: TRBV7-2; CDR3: CASSLLGQGGEKLFF; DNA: TGTGCCAGCAGCTTATTGGGACAGGGAGGGGAAAAACTGTTTTTT
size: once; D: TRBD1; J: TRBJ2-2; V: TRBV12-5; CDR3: CASGPDRVAGELFF; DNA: TGTGCTAGTGGGCCTGACAGGGTAGCCGGGGAGCTGTTTTTT
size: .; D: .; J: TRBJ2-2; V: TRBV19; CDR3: CASSPYVEATGELFF; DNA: TGTGCCAGTAGTCCATACGTCGAGGCCACCGGGGAGCTGTTTTTT
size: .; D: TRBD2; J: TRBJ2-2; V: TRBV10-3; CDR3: CAIGTRTDRELFF; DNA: TGTGCCATCGGGACTAGAACCGACCGGGAGCTGTTTTTT
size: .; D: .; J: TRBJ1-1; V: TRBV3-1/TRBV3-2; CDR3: CASSRGQNEAFF; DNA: TGTGCCAGCAGCCGAGGACAGAATGAAGCTTTCTTT
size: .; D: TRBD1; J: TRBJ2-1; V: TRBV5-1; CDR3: CASSLGGQVAYNEQFF; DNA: TGCGCCAGCAGCTTAGGGGGACAGGTCGCCTACAATGAGCAGTTCTTC
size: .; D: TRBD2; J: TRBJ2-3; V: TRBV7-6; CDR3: CASSLGTTLRGGRGTDTQYF; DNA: TGTGCCAGCAGCTTAGGGACCACTTTGCGGGGGGGCCGTGGCACAGATACGCAGTATTTT